This TCR beta chain originates from a study of cytomegalovirus exposure and HLA in healthy donors (dated by TCRdb to the late 2010s). Regarding the complete study: According to an earlier analysis of 550 to 750 of the donors, 150 million to 200 million T cells yielded 100 million or so unique TCR beta sequences and about 300 Gb of sequence data. An early release that covered some 640 HLA-typed donors contained approximately 320 gigabases of sequencing data and 65 million to 100 million unique TCR sequences. Among the 398 genotyped donors, approximately 81% belonged to the genetic ancestry cluster associated with self-reported Caucasian donors. The study was designed to test whether signatures of past pathogen exposure could be identified by cataloging public T cell receptors. The study used immunosequencing to profile the T cell repertoires of several hundred subjects and linked those repertoires to cytomegalovirus serostatus. Besides the first cohort of 550 to 750 subjects, a separate validation cohort made up of 120 different subjects was used. The study combined high-throughput TCR immunosequencing, statistical association of individual TCRs with disease status, and machine learning to predict cytomegalovirus infection status. A later analysis re-analyzed previously published TCR beta repertoires from roughly 630 donors and added high-resolution HLA genotyping to study TCR occurrence patterns. Rather than using new phenotypic data, the later analysis identified candidate immune exposures from TCR beta sequences and from how often those sequences occurred across donors. An earlier analysis of some 500 of the donors used high-throughput TCR beta sequencing to judge whether each TCR beta V gene segment behaved as functional or pseudogenic. Donor age, sex, ethnicity and CMV serostatus were collected together with the repertoire data. Genome-wide SNP genotypes for about 60% of the 666 donors were used in a later genetic analysis, which treated that subset as a discovery cohort. All discovery cohort repertoires had been generated on a single sequencing platform. HLA typing covered class I and class II loci at four-digit resolution. The number of typed donors differed by locus: about 620-630 for A, B, C, DRB1 and DQB1; 522 for DQA1; over 600 for DPA1; and 400 to 480 for DPB1. Several DR-DQ haplotypes were handled as single units for association and clustering, since linkage in the cohort was strong. On average, roughly 240,000 unique TCR beta nucleotide sequences were sequenced per donor among 398 genotyped donors of the cohort, with 15% to 20% of those sequences being non-productive. Paper-wide results and their limitations: According to the authors, the approach could potentially be generalized to other disease states and immunological phenotypes. A later analysis associated 15,000 to 20,000 TCR beta sequences with specific HLA alleles at a false discovery rate of 0.05. A group of highly shared sequence variants was considered likely to be a technical artifact of the sequencing pipeline. A further reported finding was that TCR beta sequences accurately predicted the HLA-A and HLA-B alleles for most subjects in the first cohort. A later analysis found that HLA-associated TCR beta chains were more clonally expanded and had lower generation probabilities than equally common non-associated chains. In this cohort, only TCR beta chains were sequenced, and detectable features were limited by the absence of alpha or paired-chain data. In an earlier analysis of roughly 500 of the donors, most TCR beta V segments appeared in productive rearrangements about 90% or about 30% of the time, broadly matching IMGT annotations. Because HLA typing was missing for some donors at each locus, association tests included only the typed subset. Some IMGT-functional V segments, including TRBV6-2 and TRBV6-3, could not be distinguished by the 87-base-pair reads and were therefore excluded. Linkage disequilibrium might explain the correlated functional status among segregating V segments, but an unknown experimental factor could not be excluded. An association between a missense DCLRE1C variant and V-gene and J-gene trimming of TCR beta chains was found in a later genetic analysis and replicated in an independent cohort. A few of the identified cytomegalovirus-associated TCR beta chains were confirmed in vitro to be specific for cytomegalovirus antigens. The study listed 164 TCR beta chains as associated with cytomegalovirus. Immune exposure information for the cohort was limited to CMV serostatus. Around 16 rarely observed V segments, including chromosome 9 orphons, were excluded from the earlier analysis of some 590 of the donors because counts were too low. Most TCR sequences were observed very rarely across donors, whereas some public TCRs were present in many individuals. In a later analysis, several top co-occurrence clusters were reported to appear linked to parvovirus B19, influenza, CMV and Epstein-Barr virus. Sequencing depth was assumed to be roughly uniform across donors in the presence/absence analyses, though that assumption may not hold. Assigning TCR associations to individual alleles was difficult when HLA alleles, especially DR and DQ, strongly co-occurred. In both the original and validation cohorts, the classifier was reported to diagnose cytomegalovirus status with high specificity and sensitivity. A later analysis found that TCR association rates varied across HLA loci, with DRB1 alleles showing the most associated TCRs and HLA-C alleles the fewest. Most CMV-associated TCR beta chains appeared to be HLA-restricted in a later analysis, and the HLA associations seemed to be driven largely by CMV exposure. Compared with the approximately 670-donor mean, donors in an Asian-associated ancestry cluster had fewer N-insertions in productive TCRs, according to a later genetic analysis.

In total, about 650 healthy bone marrow donors made up the cohort. At the time of sampling, every cohort member was nominally healthy, though immune exposures that went unrecorded were likely present. The donor was CMV seropositive and was included in the group of around 300 seropositive cohort members. A peripheral blood sample was provided by each donor, and peripheral blood mononuclear cells were used for TCR beta sequencing. Genomic DNA extraction from the blood cell samples was performed with the Qiagen DNeasy Blood Extraction Kit. Per the germline V gene, SGHRS is the CDR1 and YFSETQ is the CDR2. A distance of 4 bases separates the germline ends of V and J, which lose 0 bases and 0 bases respectively. The CDR3 starts with the cysteine, ends with the phenylalanine, and has 14 residues. The read is trimmed to its CDR3 DNA, 42 bases read in frame from base 1. Libraries were constructed by the immunoSEQ multiplex PCR assay. For the multiplex PCR, a mixture combining 60 forward primers for TCR Vbeta segments and 13 reverse primers for TCR Jbeta segments was used. Amplification of the CDR3 region of rearranged TCR beta genes was performed with a multiplex PCR assay on genomic DNA. The amplified TCR beta libraries were sequenced on the Illumina HiSeq System as 87-base-pair reads. The original methods were these. In a later analysis, roughly 80 million unique TCR beta chains were counted across the approximately 620 repertoires, and roughly 11 million of these chains were shared by at least two donors. A nearest-neighbor algorithm error-corrected the raw reads and collapsed the reads into unique sequences, merging closely related sequences to remove PCR and sequencing errors. Alignment of CDR3 sequences to IMGT reference sequences was used to assign V, D and J gene segments. For a sequence to be retained, a match of at least six nucleotides to both a V gene segment and a J gene segment was required. A rearrangement was called productive if the CDR3 had no stop codons and remained in frame with V and J, and every other rearrangement was called non-productive. CDR3 was defined by IMGT convention, running from the second conserved V-encoded cysteine to the conserved J-encoded phenylalanine. In an earlier analysis of 500 to 650 of the donors, sequences lacking an unambiguous match to a single V gene segment were excluded. An earlier analysis of roughly 590 of the donors called V segments functional above 56.7% productive rearrangements and segregating when the between-donor standard deviation exceeded 5%. A statistical classification framework was built to diagnose cytomegalovirus status from the catalog of TCR beta chain sequences. In a later analysis, V and J genes were assigned by comparing TCR nucleotide sequences against IMGT/GENE-DB human TR gene sequences. In a later analysis, CDR3 sequences and most-parsimonious VDJ recombination scenarios were assigned using the TCRdist pipeline. A later analysis defined each TCR beta chain by its CDR3 amino acid sequence plus V-gene family, and excluded reads lacking a unique V-gene family. As a way to deal with suspected cross-contamination and a sequencing artifact, a later analysis dropped under 600 nucleotide sequences that were highly shared and had low generation probability. In a later analysis, a clonal expansion index for each public chain was calculated from normalized within-repertoire ranks of inferred template counts. In a later analysis, generation probabilities were computed with a VDJ recombination model fitted to out-of-frame rearrangements, and the resulting probabilities were checked against IGoR. A later analysis scored TCR-TCR, TCR-HLA and TCR-CMV co-occurrence with hypergeometric tests, applying a repertoire-size bias correction to TCR pairs. A later analysis estimated false discovery rates by permuting HLA or CMV assignments 20 times. In a later analysis, co-occurring TCRs were grouped using DBSCAN, and TCRdist sequence similarity was added for clustering within HLA-allele-positive subsets. Repertoires with fewer than 30,000 or more than 120,000 public chains, plus five repertoires with anomalous nucleotide sharing, were excluded from co-occurrence clustering. The table was pulled from immuneACCESS by TCRdb, which kept in-frame rearrangements only. Such tables lose some clones; where checked, under half of the loss comes from unresolved V genes, and the rest has no known cause. The D gene and trimming were derived from the DNA, and the V and J assignments and clone size from that table. The sample has 60,000 or so clones on record, 70% to 80% of them singletons. Approximately 3.4% of the sample comes from the top ten.

In regard to this clone: The antigen this receptor binds is unknown. Base qualities were left out, and no much larger clone turns up one base away.

The sequencing sample was made of PBMCs. This receptor was taken from a woman in her thirties or forties in good health and CMV-seropositive. The receptor chain draws on TRBV5-1 and TRBJ1-5; no confident D gene assignment can be made. The bases are TGCGCCAGCAGCTTGGGTTATAGCAATCAGCCCCAGCATTTT. Its protein is CASSLGYSNQPQHF.